This T cell receptor beta chain was captured in a study of blood T cell repertoires in COVID-19. Study summary: In each case, the material was cDNA or gDNA derived from T cells, B-cell-depleted T cells, or PBMCs.

Source study methods: Cell counts per sample came from amplifying reference gene primers. Measured with immunoSEQ multiplex PCR; TCRdb has only the in-frame clones, and not every one. The V and J calls and the clone size are those of that table, but D and trimming were determined from the DNA. The table includes about 90,000 clones, 86% detected once. The V and J ends lost 1 base and 12 bases, in that order; junction bases with no gene match: 4. The CDR3 runs to 12 residues. The germline gives CDR1 SGHVS, CDR2 FNYEAQ. The chain couples TRBV7-6 to TRBJ2-3, with TRBD2 identical over 7 bases. The TCR originated in an older man with active or convalescent COVID-19. The specimen sequenced was peripheral blood. The CDR3 sequence: CASSLGDYKQYF. DNA of the CDR3: TGTGCCAGCAGCTTAGGGGACTACAAACAGTATTTT.